One sample yielded the 17 T cell receptor beta chains listed below, sequenced in a study of control samples from healthy donors and cancer patients. The protocol was immunoSEQ multiplex PCR, while the TCRdb copy is restricted to in-frame clones and leaves out a portion. This sample yields some 150,000 clones, of which about 89% are seen a single time; roughly 5% belongs to the top ten. The source material was blood. The receptors originated from a young man in good health.

This sequence joins TRBV7-2 and TRBJ2-1, with 7 positions matching TRBD2. Unmatched junction bases numbered 9, after V lost 3 bases and J lost 7 bases. The CDR3 is 15 amino acids. Germline CDR1 SGHTA, CDR2 FQGNSA. CDR3 nucleotide sequence: TGTGCCAGCAGCTTGAAGGCGGGAGTAGGTAATGAGCAGTTCTTC. It codes for CASSLKAGVGNEQFF.

The CDR3 region is CASSYQGNYGYTF. Here the CDR3 DNA reads TGTGCCAGCAGTTACCAGGGTAACTATGGCTACACCTTC. The chain is built from TRBV6-2 or TRBV6-3 and TRBJ1-2; D is perhaps TRBD1 (5 bases). Trimming took off 2 bases at V and 1 base at J, with 5 bases between the two ends. The CDR3 runs 13 residues. CDR1 MNHEY and CDR2 SVGEGT come from the germline V gene.

The genes are TRBV21-1 and TRBJ2-1; TRBD2 is the table's D call and was not checked against the DNA. TRBV21-1 is termed a pseudogene. This CDR3 region has 16 residues. CDR3 amino acids: CASSNLFQRRHNEQFF. CDR3 bases: TGTGCCAGCAGCAACCTTTTCCAGCGGCGGCACAATGAGCAGTTCTTC.

V usage is TRBV5-6 and J usage is TRBJ1-2; 9 positions match TRBD1. CDR1 is SGHDT and CDR2 is YYEEEE in the germline V gene. Losses at the gene ends were 4 bases for V and 8 bases for J; bases not matched to a gene: 6. The CDR3 loop spans 13 amino acids. CDR3 sequence reads: CASSLDRGGGYTF. CDR3 sequence (DNA): TGTGCCAGCAGCCTCGACAGGGGGGGCGGCTACACCTTC.

The V and J genes are TRBV6-4 and TRBJ1-4; no reliable D call. Germline V gene data show CDR1 as MRHNA and CDR2 as SNTAGT. Trimming removed 9 bases at V and 0 bases at J, with 11 bases between. The CDR3 is made up of 14 amino acids. The CDR3 sequence: CASDITATNEKLFF. CDR3 sequence (DNA): TGTGCCAGTGATATCACTGCAACTAATGAAAAACTGTTTTTT.

The CDR3 sequence: CAWSSQGYSPLHF. The CDR3 DNA reads TGTGCCTGGAGTTCACAGGGGTATTCACCCCTCCACTTT. The chain links TRBV30 to TRBJ1-6; 7 bases fit TRBD1. Unmatched junction bases numbered 3, after V lost 2 bases and J lost 8 bases. This CDR3 region has 13 residues. Per germline, CDR1 GTSNPN and CDR2 SVGIG (reference sequence). The variable domain in full, with the rest retrieved from reference TRBV30 and TRBJ1-6, is SQTIHQWPATLVQPVGSPLSLECTVEGTSNPNLYWYRQAAGRGLQLLFYSVGIGQISSEVPQNLSASRPQDRQFILSSKKLLLSDSGFYLCAWSSQGYSPLHFGNGTRLTVT.

The V gene is TRBV20-1, the J gene TRBJ2-1; D call uncertain. The V end was cut by 7 bases, the J end by 8 bases, with 12 bases between. CDR3 length: 11 amino acids. CDR1 and CDR2 (germline): DFQATT, SNEGSKA (reference sequence). CDR3 residues: CSVPKGYEQFF. In nucleotides, the CDR3 is TGCAGTGTACCCAAGGGCTATGAGCAGTTCTTC.

V usage is TRBV3-1 (or the pseudogene TRBV3-2) and J usage is TRBJ2-7; D is possibly TRBD1 (6 bases). V lost 5 bases to trimming and J lost 2 bases, with 16 bases between them. The CDR3 is made up of 15 amino acids. The V gene's germline CDR1 is LGHDT and CDR2 YNNKEL (reference sequence). The CDR3 protein is CASSAGKTGTYEQYF. The CDR3 nucleotides read TGTGCCAGCAGCGCCGGAAAGACAGGAACCTACGAGCAGTACTTC.

The chain couples TRBV2 to TRBJ2-1; D is undetermined. V was cut by 10 bases and J by 4 bases, with 14 bases left in between. The CDR3 contains 13 residues. Germline lookup yields CDR1 SNHLY and CDR2 FYNNEI. The DNA of the CDR3 is TGTGCCATCATAACCCGGCGGTACAATGAGCAGTTCTTC. Encoded protein: CAIITRRYNEQFF.

The chain combines TRBV4-3 with TRBJ1-2; tentatively, D is TRBD1 (6 bases). From germline, CDR1 is LGHNA and CDR2 YSLEER. V was pared by 4 bases and J by 5 bases, with 17 bases between. The CDR3 is made up of 15 amino acids. The CDR3 reads CASSLSSRGGYGYTF. In DNA form, the CDR3 reads TGCGCCAGCAGCCTAAGCTCAAGGGGGGGTTATGGCTACACCTTC.

The V call is TRBV5-1, the J call TRBJ2-5; D not resolved. This CDR3 has 13 residues. The germline V and J ends were trimmed by 2 bases and 4 bases, with 9 bases remaining between them. Germline CDR1 SGHRS, CDR2 YFSETQ. CDR3 in amino acids: CASSFNHGETQYF. CDR3 bases: TGCGCCAGCAGCTTTAACCACGGAGAGACCCAGTACTTC. Filled out from reference TRBV5-1 and TRBJ2-5, the complete variable domain reads KAGVTQTPRYLIKTRGQQVTLSCSPISGHRSVSWYQQTPGQGLQFLFEYFSETQRNKGNFPGRFSGRQFSNSRSEMNVSTLELGDSALYLCASSFNHGETQYFGPGTRLLVL.

The chain couples TRBV7-2 to TRBJ2-1, with D perhaps matching TRBD2 (5 bases). The germline V gene has CDR1 SGHTA and CDR2 FQGNSA. Trimming took 3 bases from V and 3 from J, leaving 18 bases between them. The CDR3 consists of 17 residues. DNA of the CDR3: TGTGCCAGCAGCTTTCGAAAAAGTAGCGCTGGCTACAATGAGCAGTTCTTC. It encodes CASSFRKSSAGYNEQFF. Filled out from reference TRBV7-2 and TRBJ2-1, the complete variable domain reads GAGVSQSPSNKVTEKGKDVELRCDPISGHTALYWYRQSLGQGLEFLIYFQGNSAPDKSGLPSDRFSAERTGGSVSTLTIQRTQQEDSAVYLCASSFRKSSAGYNEQFFGPGTRLTVL.

The V gene is TRBV9, the J gene TRBJ2-2; a weak D match, TRBD2 (6 bases). V lost 4 bases, J lost 2 bases, and 18 bases lay in between. CDR3 size: 17 residues. Germline V gene lookup returns CDR1 SGDLS and CDR2 YYNGEE. CDR3 residues: CASSPSSGSGNTGELFF. The DNA of the CDR3 is TGTGCCAGCAGCCCCTCGTCCGGGAGTGGAAACACCGGGGAGCTGTTTTTT.

Only one count was recorded for this clone. The chain uses TRBV18 and TRBJ1-5, with TRBD1 matching 8 bases. Germline V gives CDR1 KGHSH, CDR2 LQKENI. Germline trimming cut 3 bases from V and 7 bases from J; bases unmatched to any gene: 8. The CDR3 spans 15 residues. CDR3 coding DNA: TGTGCCAGCTCACCCTCACAGGGGGGTGGCCAGCCCCAGCATTTT. Its protein is CASSPSQGGGQPQHF.

The V and J genes are TRBV11-2 and TRBJ2-3, with 10 bases aligning to TRBD2. In germline, CDR1 is SGHAT, CDR2 FQNNGV. This CDR3 is built from 15 residues. J gave up 2 bases and V 3 bases, and 2 bases lay outside the gene matches. The CDR3 spells CASSFSGGPTDTQYF. In DNA, the CDR3 is TGTGCCAGCAGCTTTAGCGGGGGGCCCACAGATACGCAGTATTTT. The full variable domain, rest sourced from reference TRBV11-2 and TRBJ2-3, is EAGVAQSPRYKIIEKRQSVAFWCNPISGHATLYWYQQILGQGPKLLIQFQNNGVVDDSQLPKDRFSAERLKGVDSTLKIQPAKLEDSAVYLCASSFSGGPTDTQYFGPGTRLTVL.

DNA for the CDR3: TGTGCCAGCAGCCCCGACCGTCCCGGGACAGGGTACTATGGCTACACCTTC. Encoded protein: CASSPDRPGTGYYGYTF. This chain links TRBV7-6 with TRBJ1-2, with 9 positions matching TRBD1. After removal of 5 bases from V and 3 bases from J, the junction contained 13 bases not matched to a gene. Germline CDR1 is SGHVS and CDR2 is FNYEAQ. The CDR3 consists of 17 residues. The full variable domain, completed using reference TRBV7-6 and TRBJ1-2, is GAGVSQSPRYKVTKRGQDVALRCDPISGHVSLYWYRQALGQGPEFLTYFNYEAQQDKSGLPNDRFSAERPEGSISTLTIQRTEQRDSAMYRCASSPDRPGTGYYGYTFGSGTRLTVV.

The rearrangement joins TRBV6-1 to TRBJ1-5; TRBD1 might be the D (5 bases). The CDR3 is 15 amino acids. Germline CDR1 is MNHNS and CDR2 is SASEGT. Between the trimmed V and J ends, which lost 1 base and 1 base, there was a span of 8 bases. The CDR3 coding sequence is TGTGCCAGCAGTGAAGAGTGGGGGAGCAATCAGCCCCAGCATTTT. Translating gives CASSEEWGSNQPQHF.